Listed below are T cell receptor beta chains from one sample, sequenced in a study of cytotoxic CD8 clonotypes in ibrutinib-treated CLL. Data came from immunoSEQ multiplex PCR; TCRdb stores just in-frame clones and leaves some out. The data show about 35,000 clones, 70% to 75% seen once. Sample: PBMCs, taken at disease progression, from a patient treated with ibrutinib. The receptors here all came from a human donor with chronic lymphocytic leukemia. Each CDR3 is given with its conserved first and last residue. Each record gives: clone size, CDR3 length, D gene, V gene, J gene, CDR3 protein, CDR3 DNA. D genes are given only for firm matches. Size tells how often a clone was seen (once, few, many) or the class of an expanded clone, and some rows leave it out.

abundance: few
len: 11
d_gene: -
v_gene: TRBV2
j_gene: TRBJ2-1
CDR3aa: CASSPTSGQFF
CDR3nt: TGTGCCAGCAGTCCTACCAGCGGGCAGTTCTTC

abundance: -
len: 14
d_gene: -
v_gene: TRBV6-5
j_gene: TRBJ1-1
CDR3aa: CASSWDRQNTEAFF
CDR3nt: TGTGCCAGCAGTTGGGACCGACAGAACACTGAAGCTTTCTTT

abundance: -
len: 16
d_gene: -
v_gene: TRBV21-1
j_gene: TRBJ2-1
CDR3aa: CASSKDRARPYNEQFF
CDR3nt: TGTGCCAGCAGCAAAGATAGGGCCCGCCCCTACAATGAGCAGTTCTTC

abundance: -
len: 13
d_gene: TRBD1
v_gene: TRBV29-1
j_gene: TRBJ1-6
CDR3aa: CSAQGEGDSPLHF
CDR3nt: TGCAGCGCCCAGGGGGAAGGAGATTCACCCCTCCACTTT

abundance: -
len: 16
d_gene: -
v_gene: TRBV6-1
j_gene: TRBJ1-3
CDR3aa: CASSDRWGGLLNTIYF
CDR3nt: TGTGCCAGCAGTGATAGATGGGGAGGGCTACTAAACACCATATATTTT

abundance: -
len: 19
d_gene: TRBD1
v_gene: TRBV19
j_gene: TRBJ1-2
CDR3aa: CASSIPSGTGGSNSYGYTF
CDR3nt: TGTGCCAGTAGTATACCCTCCGGGACAGGGGGTTCCAACTCCTATGGCTACACCTTC

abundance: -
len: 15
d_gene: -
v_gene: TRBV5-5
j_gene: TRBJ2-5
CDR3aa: CASSLAWRTQETQYF
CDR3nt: TGTGCCAGCAGCTTGGCTTGGCGGACTCAAGAGACCCAGTACTTC

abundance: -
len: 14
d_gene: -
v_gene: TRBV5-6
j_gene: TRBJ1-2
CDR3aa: CASSLGISSYGYTF
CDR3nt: TGTGCCAGCAGCTTGGGGATTTCGAGCTATGGCTACACCTTC

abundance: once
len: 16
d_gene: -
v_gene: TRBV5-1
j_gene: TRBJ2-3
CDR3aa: CASTPGGAGTTDTQYF
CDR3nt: TGCGCCAGCACCCCCGGGGGCGCGGGGACCACAGATACGCAGTATTTT

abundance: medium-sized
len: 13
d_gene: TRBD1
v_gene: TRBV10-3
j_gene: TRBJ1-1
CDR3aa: CAISAGQGAEAFF
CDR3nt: TGTGCCATCAGTGCCGGACAGGGAGCTGAAGCTTTCTTT

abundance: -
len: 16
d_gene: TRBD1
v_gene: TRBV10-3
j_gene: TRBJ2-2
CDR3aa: CAISRRDRVNTGELFF
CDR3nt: TGTGCCATCAGTCGCCGGGACAGGGTGAACACCGGGGAGCTGTTTTTT

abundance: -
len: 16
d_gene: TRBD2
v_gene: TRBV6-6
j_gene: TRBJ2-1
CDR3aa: CASSWRKAGEYNEQFF
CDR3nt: TGTGCCAGCAGCTGGAGGAAGGCGGGGGAATACAATGAGCAGTTCTTC

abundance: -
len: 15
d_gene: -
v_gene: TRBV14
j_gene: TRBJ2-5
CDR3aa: CASSQGRGQTGTQYF
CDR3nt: TGTGCCAGCAGCCAAGGCCGAGGACAGACCGGGACCCAGTACTTC

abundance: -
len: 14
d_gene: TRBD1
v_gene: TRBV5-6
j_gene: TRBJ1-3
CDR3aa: CASSPQGAGNTIYF
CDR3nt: TGTGCCAGCAGCCCTCAGGGGGCTGGAAACACCATATATTTT

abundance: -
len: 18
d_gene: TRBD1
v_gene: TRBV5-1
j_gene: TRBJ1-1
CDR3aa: CASSMTGEGRGENGEAFF
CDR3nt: TGCGCCAGCAGCATGACAGGGGAGGGCCGGGGCGAAAACGGTGAAGCTTTCTTT

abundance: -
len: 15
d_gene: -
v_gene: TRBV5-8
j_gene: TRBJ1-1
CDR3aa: CASSRGSGGGTEAFF
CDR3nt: TGTGCCAGCAGCCGAGGATCGGGCGGTGGTACTGAAGCTTTCTTT

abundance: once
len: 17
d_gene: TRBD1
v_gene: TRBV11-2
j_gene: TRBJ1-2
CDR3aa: CASSLGARTGEGYGYTF
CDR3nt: TGTGCCAGCAGCTTGGGGGCTCGGACAGGGGAGGGCTATGGCTACACCTTC

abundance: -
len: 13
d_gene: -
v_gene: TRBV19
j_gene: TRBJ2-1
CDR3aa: CASSAGLGNEQFF
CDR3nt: TGTGCCAGTAGTGCCGGGCTCGGCAATGAGCAGTTCTTC

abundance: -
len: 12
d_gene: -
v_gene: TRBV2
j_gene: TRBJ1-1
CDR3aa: CASRDGYTEAFF
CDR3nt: TGTGCCAGCAGGGATGGGTACACTGAAGCTTTCTTT

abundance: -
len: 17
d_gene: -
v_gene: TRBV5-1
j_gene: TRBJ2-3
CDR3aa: CASSLGPSAMNTDTQYF
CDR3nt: TGCGCCAGCAGCTTGGGTCCTAGCGCGATGAACACAGATACGCAGTATTTT

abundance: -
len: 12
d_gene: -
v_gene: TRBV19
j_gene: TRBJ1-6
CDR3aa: CASSNTGDPLHF
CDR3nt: TGTGCCAGTAGTAACACGGGGGATCCCCTCCACTTT

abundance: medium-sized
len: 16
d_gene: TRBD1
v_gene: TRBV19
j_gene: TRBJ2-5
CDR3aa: CASSIERTGGRETQYF
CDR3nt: TGTGCCAGTAGTATAGAGCGGACAGGGGGCCGGGAGACCCAGTACTTC

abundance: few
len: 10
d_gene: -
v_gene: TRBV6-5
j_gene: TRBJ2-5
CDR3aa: CASGRETQYF
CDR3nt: TGTGCCAGCGGAAGGGAGACCCAGTACTTC

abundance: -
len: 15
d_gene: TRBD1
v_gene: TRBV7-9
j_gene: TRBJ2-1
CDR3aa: CASRPGQSPGNEQFF
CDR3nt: TGTGCCAGCAGGCCGGGACAGTCCCCCGGGAATGAGCAGTTCTTC

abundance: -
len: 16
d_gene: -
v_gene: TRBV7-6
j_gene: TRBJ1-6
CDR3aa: CASSLGQGLRGSPLHF
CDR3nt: TGTGCCAGCAGCTTAGGGCAGGGGTTAAGGGGATCACCCCTCCACTTT

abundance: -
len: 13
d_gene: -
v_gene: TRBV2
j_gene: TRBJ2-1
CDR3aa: CASSEAALLSMFF
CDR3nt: TGTGCCAGCAGTGAAGCCGCACTACTGAGCATGTTCTTC

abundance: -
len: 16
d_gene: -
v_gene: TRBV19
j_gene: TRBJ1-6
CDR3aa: CASSIGGSRGDSPLHF
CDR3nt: TGTGCCAGTAGTATAGGCGGGAGCAGGGGAGATTCACCCCTCCACTTT

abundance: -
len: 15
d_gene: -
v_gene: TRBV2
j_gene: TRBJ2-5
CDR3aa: CASSGRSGNQETQYF
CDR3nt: TGTGCCAGCAGTGGTCGTTCGGGCAACCAAGAGACCCAGTACTTC

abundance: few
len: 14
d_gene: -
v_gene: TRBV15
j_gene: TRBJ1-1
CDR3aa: CATSFSSRVSEAFF
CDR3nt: TGTGCCACCAGCTTCTCCTCCAGGGTGAGTGAAGCTTTCTTT

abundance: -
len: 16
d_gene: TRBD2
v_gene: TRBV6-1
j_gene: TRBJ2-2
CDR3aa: CASSEFRGEYTGELFF
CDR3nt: TGTGCCAGCAGTGAATTTCGGGGGGAGTACACCGGGGAGCTGTTTTTT

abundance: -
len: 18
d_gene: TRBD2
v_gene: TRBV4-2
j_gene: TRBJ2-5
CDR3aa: CASSPAGTSGGTPGTQYF
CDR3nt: TGTGCCAGCAGCCCGGCCGGGACTAGCGGGGGGACCCCAGGGACCCAGTACTTC

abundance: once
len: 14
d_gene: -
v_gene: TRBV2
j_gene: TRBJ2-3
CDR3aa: CASSEDPKGDTQYF
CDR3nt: TGTGCCAGCAGTGAAGACCCTAAAGGAGATACGCAGTATTTT

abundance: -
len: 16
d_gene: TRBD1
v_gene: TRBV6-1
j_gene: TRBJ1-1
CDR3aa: CASSVRTGGARTEAFF
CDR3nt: TGTGCCAGCAGTGTACGGACAGGGGGCGCGCGGACTGAAGCTTTCTTT

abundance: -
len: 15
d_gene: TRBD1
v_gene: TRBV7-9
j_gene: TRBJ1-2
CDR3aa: CASSTRLTGRDGYTF
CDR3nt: TGTGCCAGCAGCACTCGACTGACAGGGAGAGATGGCTACACCTTC

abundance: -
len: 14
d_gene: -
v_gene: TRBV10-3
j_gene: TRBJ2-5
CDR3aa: CAIRQTSGQETQYF
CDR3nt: TGTGCCATCCGCCAAACCTCCGGACAAGAGACCCAGTACTTC

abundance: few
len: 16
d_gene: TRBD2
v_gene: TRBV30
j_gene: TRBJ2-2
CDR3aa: CAWSVRTSGGDGELFF
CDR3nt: TGTGCCTGGAGTGTGCGGACTAGCGGGGGGGACGGGGAGCTGTTTTTT

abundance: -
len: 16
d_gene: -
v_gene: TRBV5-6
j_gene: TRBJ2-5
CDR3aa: CASSLGRSSYQETQYF
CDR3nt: TGTGCCAGCAGCTTGGGACGGTCGTCGTACCAAGAGACCCAGTACTTC

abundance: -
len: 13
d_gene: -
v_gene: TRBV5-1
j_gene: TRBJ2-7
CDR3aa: CASSTGTGYEQYF
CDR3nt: TGCGCCAGCAGCACCGGGACTGGGTACGAGCAGTACTTC

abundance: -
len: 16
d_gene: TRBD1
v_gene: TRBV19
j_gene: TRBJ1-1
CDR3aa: CASSSRTGRGNTEAFF
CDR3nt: TGTGCCAGTAGTTCCCGGACAGGGAGGGGGAACACTGAAGCTTTCTTT

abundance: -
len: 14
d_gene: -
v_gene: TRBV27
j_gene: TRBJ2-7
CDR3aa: CASSRGVISYEQYF
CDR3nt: TGTGCCAGCAGTCGTGGGGTAATTTCCTACGAGCAGTACTTC